This T cell receptor beta chain was identified during a study of OX40 agonist ivuxolimab in advanced cancers. Remarks on this clone: Its ends do not fully match the called genes, so a read error is possible.

CDR1 is LNHNV and CDR2 is YYDKDF in the germline V gene (reference sequence). The CDR3 spans 14 residues. TCRdb's table, derived via immunoSEQ multiplex PCR, lists solely in-frame clones and lacks some. The sample yields thousands of clones, approximately 71% seen once. The TCR was taken from an adult with an advanced solid tumor such as melanoma, head and neck, liver or kidney cancer. The sample in question was CD4+ or CD8+ T cells sorted from blood, obtained in a trial of the OX40 agonist ivuxolimab. The chain uses TRBV15 and TRBJ1-1; D unclear. This CDR3 reads CTTSGTVEGTEAFF. CDR3 DNA: TGTACCACCAGCGGTACAGTGGAGGGCACTGAAGCTTTCTTT.